What follows are 3 T cell receptor beta chains derived from one specimen sequenced in a study of T cell responses to AZD1222 COVID-19 vaccine. Clones were sequenced by immunoSEQ multiplex PCR, and TCRdb holds only the in-frame ones, with some missing. The data show 140,000 to 150,000 clones, around 90% seen once. Sequencing was performed on peripheral blood, taken 28 days after the second AZD1222 dose. These receptors originate from an adult who received the AZD1222 COVID-19 vaccine.

The chain joins TRBV19 to TRBJ2-3; D is possibly TRBD2 (5 bases). V dropped 6 bases and J dropped 6 bases, with 13 bases sitting between them. The CDR3 has 13 amino acids. Germline V CDR1 and CDR2: LNHDA, SQIVND (reference sequence). CDR3 protein: CASSTTRVDTQYF. CDR3 coding DNA: TGTGCCAGTAGCACGACGAGGGTCGATACGCAGTATTTT.

V gene TRBV6-6 combines with J gene TRBJ1-4; D may be TRBD1 (5 bases). Germline V gene lookup returns CDR1 MNHNY and CDR2 SVGAGI (reference sequence). This CDR3 comprises 15 residues. Trimming took off 4 bases at V and 7 bases at J, with 16 bases between the two ends. The CDR3 sequence is CASSSSGTLGEKLFF. CDR3 in DNA: TGTGCCAGCAGTTCATCCGGGACCCTGGGTGAAAAACTGTTTTTT.

The V gene is TRBV7-3, the J gene TRBJ2-7; D remains unclear. The V and J ends lost 1 base and 1 base respectively, with 8 bases between them. Germline V gives CDR1 SGHTA, CDR2 FQGTGA. The CDR3 consists of 14 residues. CDR3 in amino acids: CASSLIGGSYEQYF. For the CDR3, the DNA is TGTGCCAGCAGCTTAATAGGTGGTTCCTACGAGCAGTACTTC.